This T cell receptor (beta chain) was identified during a study of vaccination and CD4 T cells after COVID-19 (dated by TCRdb to the early 2020s). In terms of the full investigation: SARS-CoV-2 positivity had been established in the convalescent patients by nasal swab PCR, and mild disease was recorded in several of these patients and severe disease in one. Post-vaccine blood samples were collected a median of approximately eleven weeks after the second vaccine dose, ranging from about 13 to 241 days. Post-COVID blood samples were collected from convalescent patients a median of roughly 100 days after diagnosis, with a range of about 30 to 170 days. Participants got two doses of the Pfizer-BioNTech BNT162b2 vaccine (n=8) or two doses of the Moderna mRNA-1273 vaccine (n=2). In 10 COVID-19 convalescent patients and a few infection-naive healthy vaccine recipients, researchers compared the spike-specific CD4+ TCR repertoire from before mRNA vaccination with the repertoire from after. The convalescent cohort included six males and four females, with two Hispanic individuals, seven Caucasians, two Asians and one multiracial person. Culture stimuli were overlapping spike peptide pools from SARS-CoV-2 and from the common cold coronaviruses HCoV-NL63, HCoV-OC43 and HCoV-229E. As controls, cultures received a CEFX viral epitope pool (the positive control), an HIV-1 Nef peptide pool (the negative control), or no peptide at all.

Interpreted using the paper, the treatment or condition label stands for: roughly 10-day PBMC culture with coronavirus spike peptide pools or control peptides (ViraFEST assay). To expand antigen-specific T cells with peptide pools and then pick out the expanded clonotypes through TCR sequencing, the study relied on the ViraFEST assay. The convalescent patients' positive SARS-CoV-2 PCR tests were from March to December 2020, which was before the Alpha, Beta and Delta variants emerged in the United States. PBMCs were cultured at roughly 2 million per well in IMDM supplemented with approximately 5.4% human AB serum and about 10 IU/ml IL-2, with around 10 ug/ml peptide pools added. Half of the culture medium was replaced with fresh IL-2-containing medium on days 3 and 7. CD4+ T cells were isolated after roughly 10 days of culture through negative selection using the EasySep CD4+ T cell isolation kit. Ficoll-Paque Plus gradient centrifugation was used to isolate PBMCs from whole blood, and the isolated PBMCs were then either used fresh or cryopreserved at -140C. Triplicate wells were generally used for each culture condition.

The CDR3 spans 13 residues, from the cysteine through the phenylalanine. Here the CDR3 DNA is all that survives: 39 bases in frame from base 1. From the germline V gene, CDR1 is SGHVS and CDR2 is FQNEAQ. V sheds 2 bases and J sheds 7 bases, leaving 6 bases between their ends. Results and caveats for the whole study, not just this receptor: Among the post-vaccine SARS-CoV-2-reactive clones in convalescent patients, a median about 87% showed up only after vaccination, which suggests vaccine-specific priming. Relatively few convalescent patients were included in the study, and early timepoints after natural infection were not analyzed. Although the median number of SARS-CoV-2-reactive clonotypes went up from more than 20 after infection to 35 to 40 after vaccination, the increase was not significant. Nearly all vaccine-specific clones in convalescent patients (304 of 307) were mono-reactive for SARS-CoV-2 spike rather than cross-reactive with common cold coronaviruses.

The table lists this clonotype with a few counts. Its binding antigen is unknown. Base qualities were left out, and no much larger clone turns up one base away. Library construction relied on PCR. DNA from cultured CD4+ T cells was subjected to TCR sequencing with the Oncomine TCR Beta short-read assay at the Johns Hopkins FTIC core. The QIAamp micro DNA kit was used to extract genomic DNA from the cultured CD4+ T cells. Oncomine TCR Beta libraries made from cultured CD4+ T cells were pooled using unique dual indexes and sequenced on an Illumina iSeq 100. Per the authors' processing: Non-productive sequences were removed, and CDR3s not starting with C, not ending with F or W, or shorter than 7 amino acids were discarded. Antigen-specific clonotypes were identified with the MANAFEST web application by comparing peptide-stimulated wells with reference and other culture wells. An FDR below 0.05, an odds ratio above 5, and a productive frequency above 0.1% in at least two of three replicate wells were required for clones to be considered positive. A clonotype was classed as cross-reactive if the clonotype showed significant expansion both in SARS-CoV-2 spike wells and in at least one common cold coronavirus spike condition. Similarity between CDR3 sequences was evaluated in R version 3.6.1 using Levenshtein distances (stringdist) and unrooted phylogenetic trees (ape). Clones were called with MiXCR by TCRdb after fastp trimmed the public reads at Q25, and only in-frame beta chains were retained. Identical CDR3 protein sequences are pooled into one entry, listed with their most common genes and DNA. TCRdb's processing, not the authors', yielded these V and J calls. Counted in this sample were about 19,000 distinct CDR3 sequences; under 45% of them appeared once. Roughly 14% of the sample is in the top ten clones.

The sequencing sample was made of cultured CD4+ T cells from blood. The receptor comes from a human donor with COVID-19. The V and J segments used are TRBV7-8 and TRBJ1-6; no D segment can be confidently identified. The base sequence is TGTGCCAGCAGCTTACTAGGGAATTCACCCCTCCACTTT. The encoded protein is CASSLLGNSPLHF.